This T cell receptor (beta chain) was sequenced in a study of blood T cell repertoires in COVID-19. Sequencing used immunoSEQ multiplex PCR; TCRdb keeps in-frame clones, though not all of them. The data contain just under 65,000 clones, nearly 85% of them seen just once; the ten biggest clones take up about two fifths. Germline V gives CDR1 SGHRS, CDR2 YFSETQ. The CDR3 is made up of 15 amino acids. The ends lost 4 bases at V and 4 bases at J; junction bases unmatched: 6. Sequencing was performed on peripheral blood. V and J are TRBV5-1 and TRBJ1-4, with 8 bases fitting TRBD1. The TCR sequence derives from a human donor in a cohort sampled during active COVID-19. This CDR3 reads CASSPSTGDNEKLFF. In DNA form, the CDR3 reads TGCGCCAGCAGCCCGTCGACAGGGGATAATGAAAAACTGTTTTTT.